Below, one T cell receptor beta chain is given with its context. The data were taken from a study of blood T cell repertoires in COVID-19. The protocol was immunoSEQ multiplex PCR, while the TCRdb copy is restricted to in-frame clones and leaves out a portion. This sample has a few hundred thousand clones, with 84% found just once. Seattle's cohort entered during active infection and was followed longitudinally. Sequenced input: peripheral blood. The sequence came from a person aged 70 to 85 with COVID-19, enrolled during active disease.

The CDR3 spells CASSRPLKGGYTF. The CDR3 DNA reads as TGTGCCAGCAGCCGCCCCCTCAAGGGGGGCTACACCTTC. This chain uses TRBV5-6 with TRBJ1-2; possible D gene TRBD1, 5 bases. The CDR3 consists of 13 residues. Deletions cut 4 bases from V and 8 bases from J, with 15 bases between. From germline, CDR1 is SGHDT and CDR2 YYEEEE.